Each of the 8 T cell receptor beta chains below was sequenced from the same sample in a study of regulatory T cells in long-lasting Graves disease. Time point indicated: newly diagnosed GD, antithyroid drugs for less than 3 months. RNA from PBMCs was the source of the TCR library. Through Arm-PCR of CDR3 regions and iRepertoire HTBI primers, TCR beta libraries were built. Via MiXCR, TCRdb re-called the multiplex PCR reads, giving one row per CDR3 protein. The data contain approximately 300,000 distinct CDR3 sequences, 15% to 20% of them singletons. Sequencing was performed on peripheral blood mononuclear cells (PBMCs), taken at new diagnosis, from a patient treated with antithyroid drugs. The receptors here all came from a female donor with Graves disease.

This clonotype was observed at least ten times. The V gene is TRBV28, the J gene TRBJ2-7; D not resolved. Deletions cut 5 bases from V and 4 bases from J, with 12 bases between. Germline CDR1 and CDR2: MDHEN and SYDVKM. The CDR3 is 13 amino acids. CDR3 loop: CASSLSLRYEQYF. The CDR3, as DNA: TGTGCCAGCAGTCTGAGCCTGAGGTACGAGCAGTACTTC. Filled out from reference TRBV28 and TRBJ2-7, the complete variable domain reads DVKVTQSSRYLVKRTGEKVFLECVQDMDHENMFWYRQDPGLGLRLIYFSYDVKMKEKGDIPEGYSVSREKKERFSLILESASTNQTSMYLCASSLSLRYEQYFGPGTRLTVT.

This clonotype appeared many times. The chain uses TRBV11-2 and TRBJ2-7; D is undetermined. Germline V gives CDR1 SGHAT, CDR2 FQNNGV. This CDR3 is 15 amino acids long. V dropped 2 bases and J dropped 2 bases, with 13 bases sitting between them. CDR3 nucleotide sequence: TGTGCCAGCAGCTTAATTCTTGGCAGCACCTACGAGCAGTACTTC. This encodes CASSLILGSTYEQYF.

In the case of this clonotype: A far larger clone is just one base off, so this is likely a read error. The chain combines TRBV11-3 with TRBJ2-5; D may be TRBD1 (6 bases). The V end lost 6 bases, the J end lost 0 bases, and 20 bases lay between the germline ends. The CDR3 runs 17 residues. Germline V gives CDR1 SGHNT, CDR2 YENEEA. The chain's CDR3 is CASSLFRGRGHQETQYF. The CDR3, as DNA: TGTGCCAGCAGTTTATTCCGGGGCAGGGGCCACCAAGAGACCCAGTACTTC.

Note on this clonotype: A read error may be the cause here, since a much bigger clone is one base away. Here the CDR3 reads CAWSVTSGTDTQYF. The CDR3 bases are TGTGCCTGGAGTGTGACTAGCGGCACAGATACGCAGTATTTT. V is TRBV30 and J is TRBJ2-3; the match to TRBD2 covers 8 bases. Germline V gene lookup returns CDR1 GTSNPN and CDR2 SVGIG (reference sequence). After removal of 0 bases from V and 1 base from J, the junction contained 0 bases not matched to a gene. CDR3 length: 14 residues.

In this sample, this clonotype turned up a few times. A much larger clone lies one base from this, so it may be a read error. The chain recombines TRBV11-2 with TRBJ2-3, with 13 positions matching TRBD2. Judging by the DNA end, TRBJ2-7 fits better; the J call may be wrong. Germline values: CDR1 SGHAT, CDR2 FQNNGV. CDR3 length: 14 amino acids. The CDR3 nucleotides are TGTGCCAGCAGCTTAGAAGGGACTAGCGGGAAGCAGTACTTC. This codes for CASSLEGTSGKQYF.

V and J are TRBV7-8 and TRBJ2-3, with D tentatively TRBD1 or TRBD2 (6 bases each). The germline gives CDR1 SGHVS, CDR2 FQNEAQ. The CDR3 has 19 amino acids. Trimming cost V 4 bases and J 0 bases, with 23 bases left between them. CDR3 region: CASSSGGTNYFSSTDTQYF. The CDR3 region has the DNA TGTGCCAGCAGCTCCGGCGGGACAAACTACTTTTCTAGCACAGATACGCAGTATTTT.

The J gene is TRBJ1-1, the V gene TRBV20-1; no clear D gene. From germline, CDR1 is DFQATT and CDR2 SNEGSKA (reference sequence). V was cut by 5 bases and J by 4 bases, with 8 bases left in between. The CDR3 has 11 amino acids. Here the CDR3 DNA reads TGCAGTGCTGGGTTTGGCACTGAAGCTTTCTTT. The encoded protein is CSAGFGTEAFF.

For this clonotype: This may come from a read error, since a much larger clone is one base off. The DNA for the CDR3 is TGTGCCAGCAGTGAGACAGGGAGTGCTATTGAAGCTTTCTTT. Protein product: CASSETGSAIEAFF. The chain couples TRBV12-3 or TRBV12-4 to TRBJ1-1, with 7 bases matching TRBD1. The CDR3 sequence is 14 residues long. The V gene end was trimmed by 5 bases and the J gene end by 7 bases; junction bases not matched to a gene: 10.